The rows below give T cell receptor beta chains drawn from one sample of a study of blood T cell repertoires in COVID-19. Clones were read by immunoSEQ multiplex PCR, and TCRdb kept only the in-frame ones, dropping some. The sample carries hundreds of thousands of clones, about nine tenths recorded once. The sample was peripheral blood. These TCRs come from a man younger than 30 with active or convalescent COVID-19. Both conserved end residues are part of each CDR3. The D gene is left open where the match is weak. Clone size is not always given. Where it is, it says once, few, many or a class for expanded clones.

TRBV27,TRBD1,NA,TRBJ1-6,TGTGCCAGCAGTGGGGGGACAGGGGGCCGGGGTATTGGTTCACCCCTCCACTTT,CASSGGTGGRGIGSPLHF
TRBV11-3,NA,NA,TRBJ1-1,TGTGCCAGCAGCTTGTTTCAGAACACTGAAGCTTTCTTT,CASSLFQNTEAFF
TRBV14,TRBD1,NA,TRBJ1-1,TGTGCCAGCAGGGGGACAGGGAGAAAGAACACTGAAGCTTTCTTT,CASRGTGRKNTEAFF
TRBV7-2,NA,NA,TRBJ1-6,TGTGCCAGCAGCTTAGGGGGGGGAGGTTCACCCCTCCACTTT,CASSLGGGGSPLHF
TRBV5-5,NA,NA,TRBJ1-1,TGTGCCAGCAGCTTGGGGCGGGGTCGATACACTGAAGCTTTCTTT,CASSLGRGRYTEAFF
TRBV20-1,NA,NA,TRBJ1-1,TGCAGTGCTAGTGGTAAGAACACTGAAGCTTTCTTT,CSASGKNTEAFF
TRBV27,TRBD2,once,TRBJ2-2,TGTGCCAGCAGTTTCCTAGCGGGAGAAGGGAACACCGGGGAGCTGTTTTTT,CASSFLAGEGNTGELFF
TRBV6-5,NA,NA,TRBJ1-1,TGTGCCAGCGCACGGGGACAGAACACTGAAGCTTTCTTT,CASARGQNTEAFF
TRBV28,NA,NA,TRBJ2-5,TGTGCCAGCAGTTTTCAGGGAAGGCAAGAGACCCAGTACTTC,CASSFQGRQETQYF
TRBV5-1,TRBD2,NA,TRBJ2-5,TGCGCCAGCAGCTTGGGACAGACAGGGCTAGCGGGAGAGGTCCAGTACTTC,CASSLGQTGLAGEVQYF